Listed here is a single T cell receptor (beta chain). What it recognizes is unknown. V was pared by 6 bases and J by 7 bases, with 7 bases between. The CDR3 spans 12 residues. Germline V gene data show CDR1 as SGHAT and CDR2 as FQDESV (reference sequence). Clones were sequenced by immunoSEQ multiplex PCR, and TCRdb holds only the in-frame ones, with some missing. The data contain fewer than 70,000 clones, more than 75% of them singletons. These data are taken from a study of a mutant IDH1 vaccine in newly diagnosed glioma. Time point defined: week 35, safety follow-up. Every vaccine dose comprised 300 ug of mutant IDH1 20-mer peptide plus topical imiquimod.

The sequence was obtained from a man aged 30 to 39 with glioma. This sample comprised PBMCs, obtained from a glioma patient whose treatment included an IDH1 peptide vaccine. The chain combines TRBV11-1 with TRBJ1-6; no definite D call. The CDR3 loop is CASSLRNSPLHF. The CDR3 nucleotides read TGTGCCAGCAGTCTACGGAATTCACCCCTCCACTTT.